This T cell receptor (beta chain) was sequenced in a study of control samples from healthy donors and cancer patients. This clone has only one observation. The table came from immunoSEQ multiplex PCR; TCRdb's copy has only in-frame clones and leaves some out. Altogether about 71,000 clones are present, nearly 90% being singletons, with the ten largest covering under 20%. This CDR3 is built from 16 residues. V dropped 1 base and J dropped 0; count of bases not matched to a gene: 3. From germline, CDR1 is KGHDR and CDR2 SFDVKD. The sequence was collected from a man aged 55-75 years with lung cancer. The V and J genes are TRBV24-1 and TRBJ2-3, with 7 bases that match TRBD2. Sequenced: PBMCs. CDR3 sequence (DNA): TGTGCCACCAGTGATTTTGGCGGGAGTAGCACAGATACGCAGTATTTT. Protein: CATSDFGGSSTDTQYF.